Shown below are 31 T cell receptor beta chains from a single sample sequenced in a study of T-cell reconstitution after alpha-beta-depleted transplantation in children. For TCRbeta, the library was prepared with unique molecular identifiers. Each CDR3 protein is one row after TCRdb ran MiXCR on the PCR reads. Here the sample spans a few hundred thousand distinct CDR3 sequences, about an eighth being singletons. The specimen was PBMCs, collected from the stem cell graft. The receptors originated from a human donor who donated a stem cell graft to a child with Fanconi anemia.

The chain joins TRBV15 to TRBJ1-5, with 7 bases that match TRBD1. J was trimmed by 0 bases and V by 4 bases; bases with no gene match: 6. The CDR3 covers 16 residues. In germline, CDR1 is LNHNV, CDR2 YYDKDF (reference sequence). CDR3 amino acids: CATSTTGQYSNQPQHF. DNA for the CDR3: TGTGCCACCAGCACGACAGGGCAATATAGCAATCAGCCCCAGCATTTT.

The sample holds many counts of this clonotype. This chain joins TRBV10-3 and TRBJ2-3; 9 bases agree with TRBD2. Per the germline V gene, CDR1 is ENHRY and CDR2 is SYGVKD. The CDR3 totals 15 residues. With V trimmed by 3 bases and J by 2 bases, 3 bases remained unmatched. The CDR3: CAISDLAGNTDTQYF. The CDR3 DNA reads TGTGCCATCAGTGACCTAGCGGGGAACACAGATACGCAGTATTTT.

The chain couples TRBV7-9 to TRBJ1-1; 7 bases are a match to TRBD1. V was clipped by 5 bases and J by 4 bases; unmatched bases: 10. This CDR3 is 15 amino acids long. CDR1 and CDR2 from the germline V gene are SEHNR and FQNEAQ (reference sequence). CDR3: CASSPGQAGGTEAFF. The CDR3 DNA is TGTGCCAGCAGCCCTGGACAGGCCGGGGGCACTGAAGCTTTCTTT.

The rearrangement links TRBV7-6 to TRBJ1-1; no clear D gene. This CDR3 comprises 16 residues. The germline gives CDR1 SGHVS, CDR2 FNYEAQ. V lost 2 bases and J lost 2, with 15 bases in between. CDR3 loop: CASSLIIPSPNTEAFF. As DNA, the CDR3 is TGTGCCAGCAGCTTAATCATCCCTTCACCCAACACTGAAGCTTTCTTT.

The J gene is TRBJ1-1, the V gene TRBV5-1; D is unresolved. Germline V lookup: CDR1 SGHRS, CDR2 YFSETQ. This CDR3 region has 15 residues. V lost 0 bases, J lost 7 bases, and 16 bases lay in between. The DNA for the CDR3 is TGCGCCAGCAGCTTGGTGGTGTCGGTGCAGAGTGAAGCTTTCTTT. Residues: CASSLVVSVQSEAFF.

This clonotype was seen at least ten times. The chain recombines TRBV7-9 with TRBJ2-5; D unresolved. Per the germline V gene, CDR1 is SEHNR and CDR2 is FQNEAQ (reference sequence). V was trimmed by 5 bases and J by 0 bases, leaving 13 bases between them. The CDR3 loop spans 15 amino acids. Written as DNA, the CDR3 is TGTGCCAGCAGCCCCTTAGGGTGGTACCAAGAGACCCAGTACTTC. Translation gives CASSPLGWYQETQYF.

This clonotype occurred a few times. CDR3: CASSERSREGYTF. The CDR3 DNA is TGTGCCAGCAGTGAAAGGTCCCGAGAAGGCTACACCTTC. V is TRBV25-1 and J is TRBJ1-2; D remains ambiguous. Germline-derived CDR1 and CDR2 are MGHDK and SYGVNS. The CDR3 is made up of 13 amino acids. V dropped 2 bases and J dropped 8 bases, with 12 bases sitting between them.

This clonotype was picked up a small number of times. J is TRBJ2-2 and V is TRBV3-1; TRBD2 might be the D (5 bases). There are 17 residues in the CDR3. Germline CDR1 and CDR2: LGHDT and YNNKEL (reference sequence). Trimming removed 1 base from V and 0 bases from J, with 12 bases in between. The CDR3 sequence is CASSQVGSGANTGELFF. The CDR3 region has the DNA TGTGCCAGCAGCCAAGTGGGAAGCGGCGCGAACACCGGGGAGCTGTTTTTT.

This clonotype was seen a few times. The gene calls are TRBV6-1 and TRBJ1-6; D not certain. In germline, CDR1 is MNHNS, CDR2 SASEGT. This CDR3 is built from 14 residues. Trimming shortened V by 3 bases and J by 9 bases, and 12 bases separated the two germline ends. The CDR3 is CASSDRSGVSPLHF. The CDR3 DNA sequence: TGTGCCAGCAGTGACAGGTCTGGAGTTTCACCCCTCCACTTT.

This clonotype was recorded at least ten times. The V and J genes are TRBV24-1 and TRBJ2-5; D call uncertain. Trimming took off 0 bases at V and 8 bases at J, with 6 bases between the two ends. CDR3 length: 12 amino acids. In germline, CDR1 is KGHDR, CDR2 SFDVKD. CDR3: CATSDLVGTQYF. The CDR3, as DNA: TGTGCCACCAGTGATTTGGTAGGAACCCAGTACTTC.

The gene calls are TRBV5-1 and TRBJ1-1; possibly TRBD1 for D (6 bases). The CDR3 consists of 15 residues. CDR1 is SGHRS and CDR2 is YFSETQ in the germline V gene. V was pared by 0 bases and J by 1 base, with 10 bases between. This CDR3 is CASSLDRVPNTEAFF. CDR3 coding DNA: TGCGCCAGCAGCTTGGACAGGGTTCCGAACACTGAAGCTTTCTTT.

This clonotype appeared a few times. The chain couples TRBV4-2 to TRBJ1-6; D possibly corresponds to TRBD1 (5 bases). CDR3 length: 16 amino acids. Trimming cost V 0 bases and J 10 bases, with 16 bases left between them. Germline V gives CDR1 LGHNA, CDR2 YNFKEQ. The CDR3 nucleotides read TGTGCCAGCAGCCAAGAAGGGACGGCAGATGGATCACCCCTCCACTTT. Residues: CASSQEGTADGSPLHF.

CDR3 sequence: CASSRGLLGADTQYF. In nucleotides, the CDR3 is TGTGCCAGCAGTCGTGGACTTTTGGGGGCAGATACGCAGTATTTT. The gene calls are TRBV6-1 and TRBJ2-3; either TRBD1 or TRBD2 may supply D (5 bases each). CDR3 length equals 15 residues. The germline V gene has CDR1 MNHNS and CDR2 SASEGT. V was cut by 5 bases and J by 4 bases, with 16 bases left in between.

V gene TRBV11-2 combines with J gene TRBJ2-1; the D gene is possibly TRBD2 (6 bases). With 0 bases removed from V and 2 bases from J, the gap between germline ends came to 14 bases. Germline values: CDR1 SGHAT, CDR2 FQNNGV. The CDR3 is 17 residues long. CDR3 sequence: CASSLDMSGVTYNEQFF. CDR3 coding DNA: TGTGCCAGCAGCTTAGATATGTCGGGGGTCACCTACAATGAGCAGTTCTTC.

In DNA form, the CDR3 reads TGTGCCAGCAGTTACAGGGAGCGGGTTTACACCGGGGAGCTGTTTTTT. Its protein is CASSYRERVYTGELFF. The genes are TRBV6-5 and TRBJ2-2; D is possibly TRBD2 (6 bases). The V gene lost 2 bases and the J gene lost 3 bases, with 13 bases spanning the gap. The CDR3 loop spans 16 amino acids. Germline V gene lookup returns CDR1 MNHEY and CDR2 SVGAGI.

This clonotype was recorded at least ten times. The chain carries TRBV7-9 and TRBJ2-1; 9 bases map to TRBD1. The germline CDR1 and CDR2 sequences are SEHNR and FQNEAQ (reference sequence). The CDR3 has 15 residues. J was trimmed by 5 bases and V by 5 bases; bases with no gene match: 7. In nucleotides, the CDR3 is TGTGCCAGCAGCGAGGGGACAGGGCGGCACAATGAGCAGTTCTTC. It translates to CASSEGTGRHNEQFF.

For this clonotype: A much larger clone differs from this one at a single base, so this may be a read error. This chain uses TRBV5-1 with TRBJ2-5; TRBD2 aligns across 11 bases. The CDR3 totals 17 residues. The germline gives CDR1 SGHRS, CDR2 YFSETQ. Trimming removed 0 bases from V and 3 bases from J; junction bases left unmatched: 7. Here the CDR3 reads CASSLALGSGGEETQYF. As DNA, the CDR3 is TGCGCCAGCAGCTTGGCCCTGGGTAGCGGGGGGGAAGAGACCCAGTACTTC.

This clonotype has a handful of counts. This chain joins TRBV5-1 and TRBJ2-2; D call uncertain. The CDR3 sequence is 14 residues long. Germline loops: CDR1 SGHRS, CDR2 YFSETQ. Trimming took off 3 bases at V and 0 bases at J, with 6 bases between the two ends. The CDR3: CASSSDSNTGELFF. The DNA of the CDR3 is TGCGCCAGCAGCTCTGACTCGAACACCGGGGAGCTGTTTTTT.

This clonotype was counted many times. The rearrangement joins TRBV5-1 to TRBJ2-1; 8 bases line up with TRBD1. CDR3 length equals 14 residues. The V gene's germline CDR1 is SGHRS and CDR2 YFSETQ. V gave up 2 bases and J gave up 5 bases; unmatched junction bases: 3. The CDR3 protein is CASSFSGQDNEQFF. The DNA for the CDR3 is TGCGCCAGCAGCTTTTCGGGACAGGACAATGAGCAGTTCTTC.

This chain connects TRBV29-1 to TRBJ2-5, with D maybe TRBD1 (6 bases). Trimming cost V 4 bases and J 4 bases, with 13 bases left between them. Per germline, CDR1 SQVTM and CDR2 ANQGSEA. The CDR3 sequence is 13 residues long. Written as DNA, the CDR3 is TGCAGCGTTGGGCAGGGGCGAGGAGAGACCCAGTACTTC. The encoded protein is CSVGQGRGETQYF.

This clonotype was found a few times. This chain uses TRBV11-2 with TRBJ2-5, with no clear D. The V end lost 4 bases, the J end lost 0 bases, and 12 bases lay between the germline ends. CDR1 and CDR2 (germline): SGHAT, FQNNGV. The CDR3 covers 15 residues. The CDR3: CASSSWSEYQETQYF. The CDR3 nucleotides are TGTGCCAGCAGCTCCTGGTCGGAGTACCAAGAGACCCAGTACTTC.

This clonotype was found a few times. This chain connects TRBV7-9 to TRBJ1-6, with a tentative D call TRBD1 (6 bases). Deletions cut 4 bases from V and 0 bases from J, with 13 bases between. This CDR3 is built from 17 residues. Germline CDR1 and CDR2: SEHNR and FQNEAQ (reference sequence). The CDR3 region has the DNA TGTGCCAGCAGCTCCGGGGGGACAACCTCCTATAATTCACCCCTCCACTTT. Its translation: CASSSGGTTSYNSPLHF.

The table lists this clonotype with a few counts. This sequence joins TRBV2 and TRBJ1-6, with D unresolved. Per the germline V gene, CDR1 is SNHLY and CDR2 is FYNNEI. The CDR3 loop spans 13 amino acids. Trimming took 5 bases from V and 8 from J, leaving 10 bases between them. For the CDR3, the DNA is TGTGCCAGCAGTACCAAGAGAGATTCACCCCTCCACTTT. The encoded protein is CASSTKRDSPLHF.

The chain carries TRBV20-1 and TRBJ1-1, with D uncertain. Looked up from germline, CDR1 is DFQATT and CDR2 is SNEGSKA (reference sequence). The CDR3 sequence is 14 residues long. V was pared by 1 base and J by 1 base, with 10 bases between. The CDR3 spells CSARGTTSNTEAFF. For the CDR3, the DNA is TGCAGTGCTAGAGGCACTACATCGAACACTGAAGCTTTCTTT.

The chain joins TRBV4-3 to TRBJ2-2; the D call may be TRBD1 or TRBD2 (6 bases each). The germline V gene encodes CDR1 LGHNA and CDR2 YSLEER. V was pared by 0 bases and J by 6 bases, with 17 bases between. The CDR3 consists of 17 residues. The CDR3 loop is CASSQDGGTLRSGELFF. DNA for the CDR3: TGCGCCAGCAGCCAAGATGGAGGGACACTGAGGTCCGGGGAGCTGTTTTTT.

This chain joins TRBV10-3 and TRBJ2-7; 8 bases align to TRBD1. This CDR3 spans 14 amino acids. Germline values: CDR1 ENHRY, CDR2 SYGVKD. The V segment lost 0 bases and the J segment 5 bases; nucleotides outside the gene matches: 3. DNA of the CDR3: TGTGCCATCAGTGAGTCAGCACAGGGGGACGAGCAGTACTTC. Translated, it gives CAISESAQGDEQYF.

This clonotype has a handful of counts. The chain recombines TRBV2 with TRBJ2-1; no clear D gene. Trimming stripped 6 bases from V and 10 bases from J, with 7 bases between. The CDR3 totals 10 residues. Germline V gives CDR1 SNHLY, CDR2 FYNNEI. CDR3 in DNA: TGTGCCAGCAGGGGTGGGGAGCAGTTCTTC. This sequence encodes CASRGGEQFF. The whole variable domain, remainder taken from reference TRBV2 and TRBJ2-1, is EPEVTQTPSHQVTQMGQEVILRCVPISNHLYFYWYRQILGQKVEFLVSFYNNEISEKSEIFDDQFSVERPDGSNFTLKIRSTKLEDSAMYFCASRGGEQFFGPGTRLTVL.

Ten or more counts support this clonotype. The rearrangement uses TRBV12-3 or TRBV12-4 and TRBJ2-2, with 7 nucleotides matching TRBD1. V lost 4 bases and J lost 1; bases outside the gene matches: 12. The CDR3 has 18 amino acids. In nucleotides, the CDR3 is TGTGCCAGCAGTTCCCCCCCTGGGCAGGGGGAGAACACCGGGGAGCTGTTTTTT. Its protein product is CASSSPPGQGENTGELFF.

This clonotype was found many times. This chain uses TRBV5-5 with TRBJ1-1; no definite D call. V lost 2 bases and J lost 2, with 13 bases in between. Germline CDR1 and CDR2: SGHKS and YYEKEE (reference sequence). The CDR3 consists of 15 residues. This CDR3 is CASSFQFGVNTEAFF. CDR3 nucleotides: TGTGCCAGCAGCTTTCAATTCGGAGTCAACACTGAAGCTTTCTTT.

Concerning this clonotype: At one end, the junction sequence differs from germline, possibly due to a read error. The J gene is TRBJ1-3, the V gene TRBV27, with D uncertain. The CDR3 is 14 amino acids. Germline CDR1 reads MNHEY; CDR2 reads SMNVEV (reference sequence). The CDR3 spells CASSLTHSRNTIYF. In nucleotides, the CDR3 is TGTGCCAGCAGTTTAACCCACTCTAGAAACACCATATATTTT.

This clonotype was found many times. The V call is TRBV7-2, the J call TRBJ1-6; tentatively, D is TRBD1 (6 bases). This CDR3 has 15 amino acids. V lost 3 bases and J 9 bases, leaving 15 bases between the germline ends. Germline values: CDR1 SGHTA, CDR2 FQGNSA. CDR3 nucleotides: TGTGCCAGCAGCTTTAGAGGGGGAGAAGGTTCACCCCTCCACTTT. It encodes CASSFRGGEGSPLHF.